The 20 T cell receptor beta chains in this list originate from one sample, sequenced in a study of T cells after yellow fever vaccination. Using its own MiXCR run on the 5' RACE reads, TCRdb lists one record per CDR3 protein. The table has tens of thousands of distinct CDR3 sequences, about 7.7% seen once; the top ten hold around 29%. Sequencing was performed on CD8+ T cells sorted from PBMCs, taken roughly 10 days after the first yellow fever vaccination. Every receptor here comes from a man younger than 30 who received the YFV17D yellow fever vaccine.

This clonotype was picked up many times. This rearrangement joins TRBV12-3 or TRBV12-4 to TRBJ1-2; the D is unclear. Trimming stripped 4 bases from V and 4 bases from J, with 10 bases between. CDR3 length equals 13 residues. The CDR3 nucleotides read TGTGCCAGCAGTTCCCCAGCGTTCTATGGCTACACCTTC. Translated: CASSSPAFYGYTF.

This clonotype was found a few times. The chain has TRBV28 and TRBJ2-7; D tentatively reads TRBD1 or TRBD2 (5 bases each). Germline values: CDR1 MDHEN, CDR2 SYDVKM. Trimming took off 3 bases at V and 3 bases at J, with 21 bases between the two ends. The CDR3 has 17 residues. CDR3 protein: CASSLEIPVRGIYEQYV. The CDR3 DNA follows: TGTGCCAGCAGTTTGGAAATACCCGTCCGGGGCATCTACGAGCAGTACGTC.

This clonotype appeared many times. The CDR3 sequence: CASSLEWTGELFF. The DNA of the CDR3 is TGTGCCAGCAGTCTCGAGTGGACCGGGGAGCTGTTTTTT. The chain has TRBV27 and TRBJ2-2; no reliable D call. The germline V gene encodes CDR1 MNHEY and CDR2 SMNVEV (reference sequence). With 5 bases removed from V and 5 bases from J, the gap between germline ends came to 9 bases. The CDR3 spans 13 residues.

In this sample, this clonotype turned up many times. The gene calls are TRBV9 and TRBJ1-3; D remains ambiguous. V lost 2 bases and J 4 bases, leaving 1 base between the germline ends. Germline CDR1 is SGDLS and CDR2 is YYNGEE. This CDR3 region has 11 residues. CDR3 loop: CASSVGNTIYF. The CDR3 DNA sequence: TGTGCCAGCAGCGTGGGAAACACCATATATTTT.

Many counts were recorded for this clonotype. This rearrangement joins TRBV4-3 to TRBJ1-2; D perhaps matches TRBD1 (5 bases). The germline CDR1 and CDR2 sequences are LGHNA and YSLEER. This CDR3 has 17 amino acids. The V end lost 3 bases, the J end lost 8 bases, and 25 bases lay between the germline ends. This CDR3 is CASSHNAFSVRQTGYTF. Here the CDR3 DNA reads TGCGCCAGCAGCCACAATGCCTTTTCGGTTCGACAGACGGGCTACACCTTC.

In this sample, this clonotype turned up many times. The chain has TRBV25-1 and TRBJ2-3; tentative D call: TRBD2 (7 bases). Germline V CDR1 and CDR2: MGHDK, SYGVNS. The V and J ends lost 6 bases and 4 bases respectively, with 14 bases between them. CDR3 length equals 14 residues. The CDR3 loop is CASSEGGAPDTQYF. The CDR3 DNA reads as TGTGCCAGCAGCGAGGGGGGGGCACCAGATACGCAGTATTTT.

This clonotype has ten or more counts. The chain carries TRBV7-9 and TRBJ1-5; the D gene is possibly TRBD1 (5 bases). CDR1 and CDR2 (germline): SEHNR, FQNEAQ (reference sequence). The V end was cut by 5 bases, the J end by 9 bases, with 14 bases between. This CDR3 contains 13 residues. CDR3 nucleotide sequence: TGTGCCAGCAGCCCATCAATTGGGGGGCCCCAGCATTTT. Protein sequence: CASSPSIGGPQHF.

CDR3: CASSPNSYEQYF. CDR3 DNA: TGTGCCAGTAGCCCAAACTCCTACGAGCAGTACTTC. The V and J genes are TRBV19 and TRBJ2-7; no clear D gene. V lost 6 bases, J lost 0 bases, and 6 bases lay in between. The CDR3 extends over 12 amino acids. The germline CDR1 and CDR2 sequences are LNHDA and SQIVND (reference sequence).

With regard to this clonotype: This may stem from a read error, because a much larger clone lies one nucleotide away. The chain links TRBV29-1 to TRBJ2-3; D may correspond to TRBD1 or TRBD2 (5 bases each). V was cut by 3 bases and J by 2 bases, with 18 bases left in between. Germline V CDR1 and CDR2: SQVTM, ANQGSEA. CDR3 length: 16 residues. CDR3 DNA sequence: TGCAGCGTTGAGACAACGGACATGACTAACACAGATACGCAGTATTTT. Its protein is CSVETTDMTNTDTQYF.

This clonotype was seen many times. The chain combines TRBV11-2 with TRBJ2-1; weak D call: TRBD2 (5 bases). This CDR3 has 13 residues. V lost 1 base and J 6 bases, leaving 7 bases between the germline ends. CDR1 SGHAT and CDR2 FQNNGV come from the germline V gene. The CDR3 protein is CASSLVSGNEQFF. In DNA form, the CDR3 reads TGTGCCAGCAGCTTAGTCAGCGGCAATGAGCAGTTCTTC.

Comment on this clonotype: Sequence at one end of the junction differs from germline and may be a read error. The gene calls are TRBV5-1 and TRBJ2-5; D could derive from TRBD1 or TRBD2 (5 bases each). This CDR3 comprises 15 residues. Looked up from germline, CDR1 is SGHRS and CDR2 is YFSETQ. The CDR3 DNA reads TGCACCAGCAGCTTGGTTGAGAGGGGAAGGGAGACCCAGTACTTC. Translated: CTSSLVERGRETQYF.

In this sample, this clonotype turned up many times. The DNA of the CDR3 is TGTGCCAGCAGCCAAGGGACAGCTTCTGGGGCCAACGTCCTGACTTTC. Protein: CASSQGTASGANVLTF. This sequence joins TRBV3-1 and TRBJ2-6, with D perhaps TRBD1 (6 bases). The germline V and J ends were trimmed by 1 base and 1 base, with 8 bases remaining between them. This CDR3 has 16 amino acids. Germline values: CDR1 LGHDT, CDR2 YNNKEL (reference sequence).

This clonotype was seen at least ten times. The chain couples TRBV5-1 to TRBJ2-1; 13 bases fit TRBD2. CDR3 size: 16 residues. Per the germline V gene, CDR1 is SGHRS and CDR2 is YFSETQ. With 0 bases clipped from V and 3 bases from J, the junction kept 0 bases outside the gene matches. CDR3 sequence: CASSLGLAGGYNEQFF. CDR3 coding DNA: TGCGCCAGCAGCTTGGGACTAGCGGGGGGCTACAATGAGCAGTTCTTC.

V is TRBV3-1 and J is TRBJ2-7; 9 bases align to TRBD2. CDR3 length equals 15 residues. Germline loops: CDR1 LGHDT, CDR2 YNNKEL (reference sequence). Trimming cost V 11 bases and J 2 bases; bases outside gene matches: 13. Here the CDR3 reads CACCHLAGTAYEQYF. For the CDR3, the DNA is TGTGCCTGCTGCCACCTAGCGGGGACAGCCTACGAGCAGTACTTC.

There are many counts of this clonotype. This sequence joins TRBV4-1 and TRBJ2-7; possibly TRBD2 for D (5 bases). CDR1 and CDR2 from the germline V gene are MGHRA and YSYEKL. Trimming cost V 4 bases and J 3 bases, with 25 bases left between them. CDR3 size: 18 residues. The CDR3 sequence: CASSLPWTLDNSYYEQYV. CDR3 DNA sequence: TGCGCCAGCAGCCTTCCATGGACTTTGGATAACAGTTACTACGAGCAGTACGTC.

This clonotype was seen repeatedly, ten times or more. This sequence joins TRBV5-6 and TRBJ2-7, with 7 positions matching TRBD2. The CDR3 is made up of 13 amino acids. The germline V gene encodes CDR1 SGHDT and CDR2 YYEEEE. With V trimmed by 7 bases and J by 6 bases, 10 bases remained unmatched. The CDR3 nucleotides are TGTGCCAGCCGTGCGCAGGGAGGGTTCGAGCAGTACTTC. It yields the protein CASRAQGGFEQYF.

There are many counts of this clonotype. The chain joins TRBV5-1 to TRBJ2-7; 9 nucleotides match TRBD1. Germline lookup yields CDR1 SGHRS and CDR2 YFSETQ. V lost 4 bases, J lost 5 bases, and 4 bases stayed unmatched. The CDR3 has 13 residues. CDR3 in amino acids: CASSPGQGDEQYV. The DNA for the CDR3 is TGCGCCAGCAGCCCGGGACAGGGAGACGAGCAGTACGTC.

This clonotype was seen once. The V call is TRBV2, the J call TRBJ2-5, with 7 bases matching TRBD2. The length of the CDR3 is 17 residues. The trim removed 11 bases at V and 4 bases at J, leaving 22 bases unmatched. CDR1 is SNHLY, CDR2 FYNNEI, per germline. DNA of the CDR3: TGTGCCTTCAGTGACCCGGGACTACAAGAGGGAGGAGAGACCCAGTACTTC. It codes for CAFSDPGLQEGGETQYF.

V gene TRBV7-9 combines with J gene TRBJ2-5; no firm D call. Looked up from germline, CDR1 is SEHNR and CDR2 is FQNEAQ (reference sequence). This CDR3 has 18 amino acids. With 5 bases removed from V and 0 bases from J, the gap between germline ends came to 22 bases. CDR3 sequence (DNA): TGTGCCAGCAGCACCCTGATAGAGGCCACTGGTTACCAAGAGACCCAGTACTTC. Its translation is CASSTLIEATGYQETQYF.

This clonotype has a count of ten or more. The chain links TRBV29-1 to TRBJ1-2; 9 nucleotides agree with TRBD1. Germline V gene lookup returns CDR1 SQVTM and CDR2 ANQGSEA. The CDR3 covers 13 residues. The V gene end was trimmed by 7 bases and the J gene end by 5 bases; junction bases not matched to a gene: 8. The CDR3 reads CSGTGVNEYGYTF. CDR3 coding DNA: TGCAGCGGGACAGGGGTAAATGAGTATGGCTACACCTTC.